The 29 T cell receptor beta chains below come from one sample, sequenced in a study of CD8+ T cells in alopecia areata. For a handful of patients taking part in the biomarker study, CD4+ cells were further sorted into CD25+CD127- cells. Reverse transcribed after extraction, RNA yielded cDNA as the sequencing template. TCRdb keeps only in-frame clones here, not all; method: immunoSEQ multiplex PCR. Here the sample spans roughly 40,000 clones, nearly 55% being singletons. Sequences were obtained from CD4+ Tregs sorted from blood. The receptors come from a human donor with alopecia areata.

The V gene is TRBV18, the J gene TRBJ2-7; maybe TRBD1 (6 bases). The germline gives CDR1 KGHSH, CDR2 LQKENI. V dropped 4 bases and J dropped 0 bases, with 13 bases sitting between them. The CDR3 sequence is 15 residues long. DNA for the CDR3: TGTGCCAGCTCACTAGACAGGACGTCCTCCTACGAGCAGTACTTC. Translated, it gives CASSLDRTSSYEQYF. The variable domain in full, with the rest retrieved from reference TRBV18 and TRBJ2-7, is NAGVMQNPRHLVRRRGQEARLRCSPMKGHSHVYWYRQLPEEGLKFMVYLQKENIIDESGMPKERFSAEFPKEGPSILRIQQVVRGDSAAYFCASSLDRTSSYEQYFGPGTRLTVT.

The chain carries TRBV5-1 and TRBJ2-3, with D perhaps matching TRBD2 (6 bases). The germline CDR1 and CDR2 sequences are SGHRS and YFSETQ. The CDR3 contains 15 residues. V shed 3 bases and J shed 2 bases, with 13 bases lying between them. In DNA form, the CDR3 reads TGCGCCAGCAGCTCTGGAGGGAGGACCACAGATACGCAGTATTTT. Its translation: CASSSGGRTTDTQYF.

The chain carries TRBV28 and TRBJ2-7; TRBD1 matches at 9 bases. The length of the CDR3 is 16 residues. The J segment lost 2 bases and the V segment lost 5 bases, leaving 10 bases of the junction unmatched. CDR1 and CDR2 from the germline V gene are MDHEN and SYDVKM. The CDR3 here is CASSLLGRDRAYEQYF. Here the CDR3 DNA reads TGTGCCAGCAGTCTCCTCGGACGGGACAGGGCCTACGAGCAGTACTTC.

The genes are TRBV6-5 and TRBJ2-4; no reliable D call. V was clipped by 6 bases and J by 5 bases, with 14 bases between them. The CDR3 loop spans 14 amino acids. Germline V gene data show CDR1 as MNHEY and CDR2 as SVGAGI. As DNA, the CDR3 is TGTGCCAGCAGACCCCGAACTGGAGAAAACATTCAGTACTTC. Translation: CASRPRTGENIQYF.

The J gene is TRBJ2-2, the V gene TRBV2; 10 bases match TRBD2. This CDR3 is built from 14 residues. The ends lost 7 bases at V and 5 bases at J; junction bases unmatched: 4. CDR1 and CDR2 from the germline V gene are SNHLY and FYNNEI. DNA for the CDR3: TGTGCCAGCACGGGACTAGCGCGGACCGGGGAGCTGTTTTTT. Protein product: CASTGLARTGELFF.

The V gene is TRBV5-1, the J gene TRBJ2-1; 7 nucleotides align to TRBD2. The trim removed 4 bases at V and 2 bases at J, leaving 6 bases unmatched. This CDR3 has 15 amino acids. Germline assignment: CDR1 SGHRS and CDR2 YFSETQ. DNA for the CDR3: TGCGCCAGCAGCGAGGGTGGGGGGGCCTACAATGAGCAGTTCTTC. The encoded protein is CASSEGGGAYNEQFF. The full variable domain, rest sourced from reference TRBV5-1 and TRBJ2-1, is KAGVTQTPRYLIKTRGQQVTLSCSPISGHRSVSWYQQTPGQGLQFLFEYFSETQRNKGNFPGRFSGRQFSNSRSEMNVSTLELGDSALYLCASSEGGGAYNEQFFGPGTRLTVL.

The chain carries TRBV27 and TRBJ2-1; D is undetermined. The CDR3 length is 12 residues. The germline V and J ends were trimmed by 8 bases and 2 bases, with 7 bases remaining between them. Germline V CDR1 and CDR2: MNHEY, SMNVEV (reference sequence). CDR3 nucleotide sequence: TGTGCCAGCGCTTCAACCTACAATGAGCAGTTCTTC. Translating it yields CASASTYNEQFF.

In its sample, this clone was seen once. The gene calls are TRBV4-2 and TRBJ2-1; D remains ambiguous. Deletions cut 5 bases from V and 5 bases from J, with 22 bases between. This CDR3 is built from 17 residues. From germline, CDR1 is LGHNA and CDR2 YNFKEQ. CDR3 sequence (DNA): TGTGCCAGCAGCTTTTGGGGTGGCGCGCCTACTAACAATGAGCAGTTCTTC. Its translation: CASSFWGGAPTNNEQFF.

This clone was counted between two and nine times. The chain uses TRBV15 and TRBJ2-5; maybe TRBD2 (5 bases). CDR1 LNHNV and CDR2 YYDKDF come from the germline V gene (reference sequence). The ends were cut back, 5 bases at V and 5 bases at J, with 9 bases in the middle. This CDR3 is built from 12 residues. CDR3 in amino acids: CATSPSGETQYF. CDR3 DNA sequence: TGTGCCACCAGCCCCTCGGGGGAGACCCAGTACTTC.

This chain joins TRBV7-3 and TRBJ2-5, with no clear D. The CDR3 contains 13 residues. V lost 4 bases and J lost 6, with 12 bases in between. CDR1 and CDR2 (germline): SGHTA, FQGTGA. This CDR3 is CASSSRMGKTQYF. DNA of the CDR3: TGTGCCAGCAGCTCCAGGATGGGGAAGACCCAGTACTTC.

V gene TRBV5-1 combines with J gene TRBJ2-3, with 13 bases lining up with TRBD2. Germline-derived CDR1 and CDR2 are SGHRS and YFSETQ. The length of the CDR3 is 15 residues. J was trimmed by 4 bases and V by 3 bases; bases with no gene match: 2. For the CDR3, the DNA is TGCGCCAGCAGCTCTGGGACTAGCGGGGCAGATACGCAGTATTTT. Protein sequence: CASSSGTSGADTQYF.

As DNA, the CDR3 is TGCGCCAGCAGCCCGGGACAGGGGAAAGAGACCCAGTACTTC. Its protein product is CASSPGQGKETQYF. This chain joins TRBV5-1 and TRBJ2-5; 10 bases fit TRBD1. CDR1 is SGHRS, CDR2 YFSETQ, per germline. CDR3 length equals 14 residues. V lost 4 bases and J lost 3; bases outside the gene matches: 3.

The CDR3: CASSEVRQSNQPQHF. The CDR3, as DNA: TGTGCCAGCAGTGAAGTGCGCCAGAGCAATCAGCCCCAGCATTTT. The chain recombines TRBV6-1 with TRBJ1-5; D call uncertain. The CDR3 totals 15 residues. Trimming took off 1 base at V and 1 base at J, with 8 bases between the two ends. Germline loops: CDR1 MNHNS, CDR2 SASEGT.

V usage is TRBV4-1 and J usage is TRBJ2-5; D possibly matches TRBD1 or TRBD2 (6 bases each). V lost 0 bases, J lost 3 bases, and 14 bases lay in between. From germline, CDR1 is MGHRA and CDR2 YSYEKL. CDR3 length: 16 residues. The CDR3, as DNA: TGCGCCAGCAGCCAAGACCTCGGGGGCAGGGAAGAGACCCAGTACTTC. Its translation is CASSQDLGGREETQYF.

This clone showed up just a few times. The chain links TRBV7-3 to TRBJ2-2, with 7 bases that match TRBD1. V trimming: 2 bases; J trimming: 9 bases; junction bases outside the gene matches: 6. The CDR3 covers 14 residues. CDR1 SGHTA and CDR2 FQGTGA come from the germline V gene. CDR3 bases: TGTGCCAGCAGCTTAGCTGAGGGGGCTCGGGAGCTGTTTTTT. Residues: CASSLAEGARELFF.

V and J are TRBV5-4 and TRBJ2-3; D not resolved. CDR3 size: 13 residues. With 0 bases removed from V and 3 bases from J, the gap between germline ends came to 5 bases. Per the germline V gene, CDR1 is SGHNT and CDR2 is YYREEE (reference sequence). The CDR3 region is CASSLVMTDTQYF. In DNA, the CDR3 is TGTGCCAGCAGCTTGGTAATGACAGATACGCAGTATTTT.

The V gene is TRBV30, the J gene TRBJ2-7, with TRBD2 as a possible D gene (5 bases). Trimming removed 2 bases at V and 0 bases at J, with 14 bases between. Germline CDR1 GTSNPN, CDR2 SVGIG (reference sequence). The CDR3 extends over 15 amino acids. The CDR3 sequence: CAWSPWTSHSYEQYF. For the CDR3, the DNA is TGTGCCTGGAGTCCCTGGACTTCACACTCCTACGAGCAGTACTTC.

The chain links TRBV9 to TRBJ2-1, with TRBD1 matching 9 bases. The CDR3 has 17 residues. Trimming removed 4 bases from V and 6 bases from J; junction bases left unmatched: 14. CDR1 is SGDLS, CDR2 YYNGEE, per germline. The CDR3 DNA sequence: TGTGCCAGCAGCAATTTCGGGACAGGGAGCCTCTCCAATGAGCAGTTCTTC. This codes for CASSNFGTGSLSNEQFF.

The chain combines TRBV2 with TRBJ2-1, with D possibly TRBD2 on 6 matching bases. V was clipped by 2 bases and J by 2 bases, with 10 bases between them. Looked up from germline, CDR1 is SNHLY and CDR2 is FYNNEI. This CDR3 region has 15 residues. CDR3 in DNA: TGTGCCAGCAGTGAAAGGAGGGGCCCCTACAATGAGCAGTTCTTC. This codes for CASSERRGPYNEQFF. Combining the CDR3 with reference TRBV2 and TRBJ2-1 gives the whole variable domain EPEVTQTPSHQVTQMGQEVILRCVPISNHLYFYWYRQILGQKVEFLVSFYNNEISEKSEIFDDQFSVERPDGSNFTLKIRSTKLEDSAMYFCASSERRGPYNEQFFGPGTRLTVL.

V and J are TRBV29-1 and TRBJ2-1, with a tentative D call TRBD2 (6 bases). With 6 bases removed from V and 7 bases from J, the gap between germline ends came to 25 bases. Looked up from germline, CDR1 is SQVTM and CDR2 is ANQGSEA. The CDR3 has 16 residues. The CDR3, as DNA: TGCAGCGTCGTCTACTACCGGGGCCTTGGGGGGAATGAGCAGTTCTTC. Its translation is CSVVYYRGLGGNEQFF.

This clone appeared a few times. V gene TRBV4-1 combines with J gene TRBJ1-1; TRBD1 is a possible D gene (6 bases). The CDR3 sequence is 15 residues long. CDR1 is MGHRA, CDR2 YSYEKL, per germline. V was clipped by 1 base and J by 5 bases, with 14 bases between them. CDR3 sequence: CASSQGRGAETEAFF. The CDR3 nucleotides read TGCGCCAGCAGCCAAGGTCGGGGGGCGGAGACTGAAGCTTTCTTT.

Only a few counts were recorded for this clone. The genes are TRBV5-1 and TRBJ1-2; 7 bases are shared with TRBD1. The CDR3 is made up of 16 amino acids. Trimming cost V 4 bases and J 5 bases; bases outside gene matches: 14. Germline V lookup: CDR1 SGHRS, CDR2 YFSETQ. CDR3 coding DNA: TGCGCCAGCAGCCCGTGGACCCGGGACAGTGGTTATGGCTACACCTTC. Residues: CASSPWTRDSGYGYTF. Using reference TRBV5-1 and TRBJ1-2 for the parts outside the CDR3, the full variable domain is KAGVTQTPRYLIKTRGQQVTLSCSPISGHRSVSWYQQTPGQGLQFLFEYFSETQRNKGNFPGRFSGRQFSNSRSEMNVSTLELGDSALYLCASSPWTRDSGYGYTFGSGTRLTVV.

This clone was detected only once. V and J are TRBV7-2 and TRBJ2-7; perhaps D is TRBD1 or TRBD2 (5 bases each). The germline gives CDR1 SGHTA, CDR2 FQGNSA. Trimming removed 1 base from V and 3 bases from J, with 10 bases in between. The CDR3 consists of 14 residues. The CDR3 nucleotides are TGTGCCAGCAGCTTAGAAATGGGGGTCTACGAGCAGTACTTC. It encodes CASSLEMGVYEQYF.

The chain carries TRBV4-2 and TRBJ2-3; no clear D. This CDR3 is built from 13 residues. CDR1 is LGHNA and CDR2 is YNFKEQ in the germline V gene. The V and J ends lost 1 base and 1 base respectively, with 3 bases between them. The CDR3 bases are TGTGCCAGCAGCCAAGTCGGCACAGATACGCAGTATTTT. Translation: CASSQVGTDTQYF.

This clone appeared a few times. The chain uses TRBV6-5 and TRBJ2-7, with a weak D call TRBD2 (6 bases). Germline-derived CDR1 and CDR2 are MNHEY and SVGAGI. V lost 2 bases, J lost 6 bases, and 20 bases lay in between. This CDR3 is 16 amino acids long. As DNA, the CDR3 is TGTGCCAGCAGTTACCCCCGGGACTCTATAGTGGGCGAGCAGTACTTC. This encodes CASSYPRDSIVGEQYF.

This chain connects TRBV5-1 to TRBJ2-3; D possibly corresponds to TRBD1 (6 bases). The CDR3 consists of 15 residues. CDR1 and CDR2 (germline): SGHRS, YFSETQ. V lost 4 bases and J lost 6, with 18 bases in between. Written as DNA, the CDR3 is TGCGCCAGCAGCGCACAGGGAGCGGTATGGGATACGCAGTATTTT. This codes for CASSAQGAVWDTQYF.

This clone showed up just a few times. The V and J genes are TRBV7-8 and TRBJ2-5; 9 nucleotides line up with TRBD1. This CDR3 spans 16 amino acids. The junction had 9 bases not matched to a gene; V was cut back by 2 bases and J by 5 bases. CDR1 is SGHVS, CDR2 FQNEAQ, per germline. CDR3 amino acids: CASSLLGTGPRETQYF. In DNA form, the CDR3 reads TGTGCCAGCAGCTTATTGGGGACAGGGCCCCGGGAGACCCAGTACTTC.

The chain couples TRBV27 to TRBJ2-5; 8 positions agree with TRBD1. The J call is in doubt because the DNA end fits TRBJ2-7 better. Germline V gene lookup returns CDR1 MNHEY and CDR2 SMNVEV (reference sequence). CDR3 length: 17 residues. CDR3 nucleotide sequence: TGTGCCAGCAGTTCCTTCCTCCGGACAGGGTTAATCGACGAGCAGTACTTC. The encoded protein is CASSSFLRTGLIDEQYF.

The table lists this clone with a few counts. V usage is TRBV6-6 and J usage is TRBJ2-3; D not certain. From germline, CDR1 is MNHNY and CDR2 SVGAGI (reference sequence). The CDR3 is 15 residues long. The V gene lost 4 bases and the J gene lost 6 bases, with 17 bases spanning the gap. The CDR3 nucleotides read TGTGCCAGCAGTTCCCCGACCAACCGAGAGGATACGCAGTATTTT. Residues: CASSSPTNREDTQYF.